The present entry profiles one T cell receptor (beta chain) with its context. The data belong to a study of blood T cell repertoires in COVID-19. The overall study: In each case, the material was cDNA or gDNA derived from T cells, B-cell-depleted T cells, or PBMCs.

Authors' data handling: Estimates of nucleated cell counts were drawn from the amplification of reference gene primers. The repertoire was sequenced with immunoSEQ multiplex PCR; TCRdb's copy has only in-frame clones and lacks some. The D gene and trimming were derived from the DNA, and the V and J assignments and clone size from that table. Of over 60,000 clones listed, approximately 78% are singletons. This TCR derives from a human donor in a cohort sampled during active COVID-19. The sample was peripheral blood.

In DNA, the CDR3 is TGCAGCGTTGAAGAAGTGGGGGCGGGGACCCAGTACTTC. Protein sequence: CSVEEVGAGTQYF. The chain employs TRBV29-1 and TRBJ2-5; TRBD1 might be the D (6 bases). V was pared by 0 bases and J by 7 bases, with 12 bases between. CDR3 size: 13 residues. CDR1 and CDR2 (germline): SQVTM, ANQGSEA.